This TCR beta chain was retrieved from a study of STAT5B mutations in CD4+ large granular lymphocyte leukemia. V was pared by 3 bases and J by 4 bases, with 14 bases of the junction left unmatched. This CDR3 is 17 amino acids long. The germline V gene has CDR1 MDHEN and CDR2 SYDVKM. Produced via immunoSEQ multiplex PCR; TCRdb's table is partial and in-frame only. There are 20,000 to 25,000 clones in the sample; about two thirds occur only once, and about 0.6% lies in the top ten. V gene TRBV28 combines with J gene TRBJ1-1, with 7 positions matching TRBD1. The sequenced material came from CD4+ T cells from blood buffy coats. This sequence originates from a human donor in good health. In nucleotides, the CDR3 is TGTGCCAGCAGTTTCAACCCTAATCAGGGGGTTAGCACTGAAGCTTTCTTT. It yields the protein CASSFNPNQGVSTEAFF.